The 28 T cell receptor beta chains reported below all come from one sample, sequenced in a study of blood T cell repertoires in COVID-19. TCRdb keeps only in-frame clones here, not all; method: immunoSEQ multiplex PCR. The top ten clones hold around 8.2% of a sample with about 31,000 clones, 90% of them seen once. The specimen was peripheral blood. These receptors came from a man in his 70s with active or convalescent COVID-19.

The chain combines TRBV7-8 with TRBJ1-3, with 8 nucleotides matching TRBD1. V was pared by 1 base and J by 5 bases, with 7 bases of the junction left unmatched. The CDR3 has 16 residues. CDR1 and CDR2 from the germline V gene are SGHVS and FQNEAQ. CDR3 amino acids: CASSLGAGGSRNTIYF. DNA for the CDR3: TGTGCCAGCAGCTTAGGGGCAGGGGGCAGCCGAAACACCATATATTTT.

The chain's CDR3 is CASSFGGTGTDTQYF. CDR3 nucleotides: TGCGCCAGCAGCTTTGGGGGGACAGGCACAGATACGCAGTATTTT. The rearrangement joins TRBV5-1 to TRBJ2-3; possibly TRBD1 for D (7 bases). CDR3 length equals 15 residues. Trimming took 2 bases from V and 1 from J, leaving 11 bases between them. CDR1 is SGHRS and CDR2 is YFSETQ in the germline V gene. The complete variable domain, with remaining parts taken from reference TRBV5-1 and TRBJ2-3, reads KAGVTQTPRYLIKTRGQQVTLSCSPISGHRSVSWYQQTPGQGLQFLFEYFSETQRNKGNFPGRFSGRQFSNSRSEMNVSTLELGDSALYLCASSFGGTGTDTQYFGPGTRLTVL.

V and J are TRBV7-8 and TRBJ2-7, with 9 bases fitting TRBD1. Germline V gives CDR1 SGHVS, CDR2 FQNEAQ. This CDR3 has 15 residues. Unmatched junction bases numbered 7, after V lost 5 bases and J lost 2 bases. DNA of the CDR3: TGTGCCAGCAGCCAGCGGGACAGGGAAACCTACGAGCAGTACTTC. This encodes CASSQRDRETYEQYF. The full variable domain, with the rest looked up from reference TRBV7-8 and TRBJ2-7, is GAGVSQSPRYKVAKRGQDVALRCDPISGHVSLFWYQQALGQGPEFLTYFQNEAQLDKSGLPSDRFFAERPEGSVSTLKIQRTQQEDSAVYLCASSQRDRETYEQYFGPGTRLTVT.

The chain uses TRBV5-1 and TRBJ2-6, with TRBD2 matching 8 bases. Germline CDR1 and CDR2: SGHRS and YFSETQ. Trimming took 7 bases from V and 3 from J; bases not matched to a gene: 9. The CDR3 length is 16 residues. The chain's CDR3 is CASGPRGGLGANVLTF. The CDR3 DNA follows: TGCGCCAGCGGACCCCGGGGGGGGCTTGGGGCCAACGTCCTGACTTTC.

The J gene is TRBJ2-2, the V gene TRBV19; 7 bases are a match to TRBD2. CDR1 and CDR2 (germline): LNHDA, SQIVND (reference sequence). This CDR3 is built from 14 residues. The junction had 2 bases not matched to a gene; V was cut back by 1 base and J by 6 bases. The CDR3 protein is CASSIGTSAGELFF. CDR3 nucleotide sequence: TGTGCCAGTAGTATAGGGACTAGTGCCGGGGAGCTGTTTTTT.

V gene TRBV3-1 (or the pseudogene TRBV3-2) combines with J gene TRBJ1-1; 7 nucleotides agree with TRBD1. Germline V lookup: CDR1 LGHDT, CDR2 YNNKEL (reference sequence). The CDR3 is 15 amino acids. V lost 4 bases to trimming and J lost 1 base; unmatched junction nucleotides: 6. The CDR3 loop is CASSLSRGQNTEAFF. For the CDR3, the DNA is TGTGCCAGCAGCCTCTCGAGGGGGCAGAACACTGAAGCTTTCTTT.

The chain has TRBV11-3 and TRBJ2-2, with 7 bases that match TRBD1. The germline CDR1 and CDR2 sequences are SGHNT and YENEEA. There are 16 residues in the CDR3. J lost 6 bases, V lost 1 base, and 8 bases had no gene match. CDR3 in amino acids: CASSLGGQVGAGELFF. DNA of the CDR3: TGTGCCAGCAGCTTAGGCGGACAGGTTGGAGCCGGGGAGCTGTTTTTT.

This chain uses TRBV20-1 with TRBJ2-7; maybe TRBD2 (6 bases). Germline CDR1 and CDR2: DFQATT and SNEGSKA (reference sequence). The CDR3 has 13 amino acids. V lost 3 bases and J lost 0, with 9 bases in between. In nucleotides, the CDR3 is TGCAGTGCTAGTACCGGGAGCTCCTACGAGCAGTACTTC. Protein product: CSASTGSSYEQYF.

The chain has TRBV6-5 and TRBJ1-5; 8 bases map to TRBD1. The germline gives CDR1 MNHEY, CDR2 SVGAGI. The CDR3 extends over 15 amino acids. V shed 6 bases and J 2 bases; nucleotides not matched to a gene: 6. The CDR3 coding sequence is TGTGCCAGCAGCCCGGCAGGGGGCGGCAATCAGCCCCAGCATTTT. Translating it yields CASSPAGGGNQPQHF.

The CDR3 DNA is TGTGCCATCAGTGAGGCCATCGCAGGGGGTGAGACCCAGTACTTC. As protein: CAISEAIAGGETQYF. The genes are TRBV10-3 and TRBJ2-5, with 7 bases lining up with TRBD1. Unmatched junction bases numbered 8, after V lost 2 bases and J lost 5 bases. The CDR3 contains 15 residues. Germline CDR1 ENHRY, CDR2 SYGVKD.

The chain combines TRBV12-3 or TRBV12-4 with TRBJ2-1, with no clear D. The V end was cut by 6 bases, the J end by 10 bases, with 10 bases between. There are 11 residues in the CDR3. The CDR3 is CASSVKEEQFF. The CDR3 DNA reads TGTGCCAGCAGCGTCAAGGAGGAGCAGTTCTTC.

The rearrangement joins TRBV29-1 to TRBJ2-1; 10 nucleotides align to TRBD1. V shed 3 bases, J shed 4 bases, and the junction held 9 bases outside the gene matches. The CDR3 totals 16 residues. CDR1 and CDR2 from the germline V gene are SQVTM and ANQGSEA. The CDR3 sequence is CSVEGHPDRGYNEQFF. In DNA, the CDR3 is TGCAGCGTTGAGGGACACCCGGACAGGGGGTACAATGAGCAGTTCTTC.

This clone is a singleton in its sample. The chain recombines TRBV29-1 with TRBJ1-4; D unresolved. CDR1 and CDR2 from the germline V gene are SQVTM and ANQGSEA. Trimming left V 7 bases short and J 3 bases short, with 15 bases between. The CDR3 has 14 residues. DNA of the CDR3: TGCAGCGCTCAGCGCGGGTTGGCTAATGAAAAACTGTTTTTT. It translates to CSAQRGLANEKLFF.

This rearrangement joins TRBV6-2 or TRBV6-3 to TRBJ2-1, with TRBD1 identical over 7 bases. The germline gives CDR1 MNHEY, CDR2 SVGEGT. The CDR3 is made up of 12 amino acids. V gave up 5 bases and J gave up 9 bases; unmatched junction bases: 4. The CDR3 DNA is TGTGCCAGCAGTCGACAGGGCGGTGAGCAGTTCTTC. Its protein product is CASSRQGGEQFF.

V and J are TRBV5-1 and TRBJ1-3; 9 nucleotides line up with TRBD1. Unmatched junction bases numbered 6, after V lost 0 bases and J lost 5 bases. The CDR3 is 16 residues long. Looked up from germline, CDR1 is SGHRS and CDR2 is YFSETQ. CDR3 amino acids: CASSLEGTGIRNTIYF. The CDR3 nucleotides read TGCGCCAGCAGCTTGGAGGGGACAGGGATTAGAAACACCATATATTTT.

The genes are TRBV10-3 and TRBJ1-2; 12 nucleotides match TRBD1. The CDR3 spans 15 residues. Germline values: CDR1 ENHRY, CDR2 SYGVKD. Germline trimming cut 0 bases from V and 8 bases from J; bases unmatched to any gene: 4. The CDR3 DNA follows: TGTGCCATCAGTGAGTCAGGGACAGGGGGCGACGGCTACACCTTC. As protein: CAISESGTGGDGYTF.

The rearrangement joins TRBV4-3 to TRBJ1-2, with 8 bases lining up with TRBD1. The CDR3 has 16 amino acids. CDR1 LGHNA and CDR2 YSLEER come from the germline V gene. Trimming cost V 4 bases and J 8 bases; bases outside gene matches: 15. CDR3 coding DNA: TGCGCCAGCAGCCTAGGTGAAGACAGGGGTCACGGCGGCTACACCTTC. This codes for CASSLGEDRGHGGYTF.

The table lists this clone with a count of one. The V and J genes are TRBV6-5 and TRBJ1-4; no reliable D call. V was pared by 8 bases and J by 0 bases, with 7 bases between. This CDR3 region has 13 residues. From germline, CDR1 is MNHEY and CDR2 SVGAGI. The CDR3 DNA follows: TGTGCCAGCCGGGGTACAACTAATGAAAAACTGTTTTTT. Translating it yields CASRGTTNEKLFF.

The chain carries TRBV5-6 and TRBJ1-2; D gene ambiguous. V was cut by 2 bases and J by 4 bases, with 12 bases left in between. The CDR3 length is 14 residues. Per the germline V gene, CDR1 is SGHDT and CDR2 is YYEEEE. The CDR3 DNA follows: TGTGCCAGCAGCTTCGTGCGGCGTCTCTATGGCTACACCTTC. It codes for CASSFVRRLYGYTF.

V and J are TRBV24-1 and TRBJ2-3, with 11 bases aligning to TRBD2. Germline V gene lookup returns CDR1 KGHDR and CDR2 SFDVKD. This CDR3 region has 16 residues. V dropped 3 bases and J dropped 5; count of bases not matched to a gene: 6. This CDR3 reads CATSDRLAGGIDTQYF. DNA of the CDR3: TGTGCCACCAGTGATCGCCTAGCGGGGGGTATAGATACGCAGTATTTT.

This chain joins TRBV12-3 or TRBV12-4 and TRBJ1-1; a possible D gene is TRBD1 (6 bases). CDR3 length: 13 residues. V was pared by 2 bases and J by 10 bases, with 14 bases between. Written as DNA, the CDR3 is TGTGCCAGCAGTTTAATTTCGGGGGGGGCAGCTTTCTTT. Translation gives CASSLISGGAAFF.

This clone is classed as large (0.1 to 1%). DNA for the CDR3: TGTGCCAGCAGTTGGGGAGCCAGGGGGCGCCGTGCAGATACGCAGTATTTT. Its protein is CASSWGARGRRADTQYF. The genes are TRBV27 and TRBJ2-3; TRBD1 aligns across 8 bases. CDR3 length: 17 amino acids. From germline, CDR1 is MNHEY and CDR2 SMNVEV (reference sequence). Unmatched junction bases numbered 13, after V lost 4 bases and J lost 4 bases.

This chain connects TRBV21-1 to TRBJ2-2; the listed D gene, TRBD1, was not tested against the DNA. TRBV21-1 is a pseudogene segment. CDR3 length equals 17 residues. The CDR3 loop reads CASPYEVRGGRTGELFF. The CDR3 DNA reads as TGTGCCAGCCCCTATGAAGTGAGAGGGGGCCGTACCGGGGAGCTGTTTTTT.

The V call is TRBV3-1 (or the pseudogene TRBV3-2), the J call TRBJ1-6; D unresolved. V shed 1 base and J shed 10 bases, with 11 bases lying between them. The CDR3 length is 14 residues. The germline CDR1 and CDR2 sequences are LGHDT and YNNKEL (reference sequence). The CDR3 region is CASSQGTGNSPLHF. CDR3 bases: TGTGCCAGCAGCCAAGGGACGGGAAACTCACCCCTCCACTTT.

This clone has a single count. V gene TRBV18 combines with J gene TRBJ1-2; D not certain. Germline V gives CDR1 KGHSH, CDR2 LQKENI. This CDR3 has 17 residues. The V and J ends lost 3 bases and 7 bases respectively, with 24 bases between them. CDR3 sequence reads: CASSPFHDGVLFPGYTF. The CDR3 bases are TGTGCCAGCTCACCGTTCCATGACGGGGTTCTCTTTCCTGGCTACACCTTC.

This sequence joins TRBV5-3 and TRBJ1-5, with TRBD1 as a possible D gene (5 bases). TRBV5-3 is assigned to the ORF class and has an uncertain function. This CDR3 spans 19 amino acids. V lost 2 bases, J lost 2 bases, and 23 bases lay in between. The CDR3 DNA follows: TGTGCCAGAAGCTTCCTCCATGTGGGGGGGGTAGCTGGCAATCAGCCCCAGCATTTT. Translated, it gives CARSFLHVGGVAGNQPQHF.

This chain connects TRBV19 to TRBJ2-2; 11 bases map to TRBD2. V gave up 3 bases and J gave up 5 bases; unmatched junction bases: 2. Germline V gene data show CDR1 as LNHDA and CDR2 as SQIVND (reference sequence). The CDR3 has 15 residues. The CDR3 DNA is TGTGCCAGTAGTATCCTAGCGGGGGGAACCGGGGAGCTGTTTTTT. It is translated as CASSILAGGTGELFF.

The chain combines TRBV5-1 with TRBJ1-1; 8 nucleotides line up with TRBD1. The germline gives CDR1 SGHRS, CDR2 YFSETQ. Trimming removed 1 base from V and 4 bases from J; junction bases left unmatched: 12. The CDR3 covers 17 residues. The CDR3 region is CASSLSQGAFFGTEAFF. CDR3 bases: TGCGCCAGCAGCTTGAGTCAGGGGGCGTTTTTTGGCACTGAAGCTTTCTTT.